This entry lists 3 T cell receptor beta chains sequenced from one sample in a study of cytomegalovirus exposure and HLA in healthy donors. Primers: 60 Vbeta forward and 13 Jbeta reverse. Here immunoSEQ multiplex PCR was the method, and the copy in TCRdb shows in-frame clones only, minus some. The table lists 100,000 to 120,000 clones, about 73% of them singletons. The sequenced sample consisted of PBMCs. The receptors were gathered from a woman aged 25 to 45 in good health and CMV-seronegative.

The CDR3 DNA follows: TGCGCCAGCAGCTACAAGACTAGCGGAGAGACCCAGTACTTC. Translated: CASSYKTSGETQYF. J is TRBJ2-5 and V is TRBV5-1; TRBD2 agrees at 9 bases. The CDR3 consists of 14 residues. Unmatched junction bases numbered 4, after V lost 3 bases and J lost 4 bases. Germline loops: CDR1 SGHRS, CDR2 YFSETQ.

The V call is TRBV28, the J call TRBJ1-6; D might be TRBD1 (6 bases). The CDR3 has 15 amino acids. The V gene's germline CDR1 is MDHEN and CDR2 SYDVKM. V lost 8 bases, J lost 6 bases, and 17 bases lay in between. CDR3 coding DNA: TGTGCCAGCCACTCCCCAGGGGAGGGTAATTCACCCCTCCACTTT. Protein sequence: CASHSPGEGNSPLHF.

V is TRBV30 and J is TRBJ1-5, with TRBD1 identical over 8 bases. Germline lookup yields CDR1 GTSNPN and CDR2 SVGIG (reference sequence). The V segment lost 2 bases and the J segment 5 bases; nucleotides outside the gene matches: 8. CDR3 length: 15 residues. The CDR3 coding sequence is TGTGCCTGGAGTAGGGACAGGTCGCTAGATCAGCCCCAGCATTTT. This translates into CAWSRDRSLDQPQHF.